These 5 T cell receptor beta chains originate from one sample sequenced in a study of spatial heterogeneity in lung cancer. MiXCR, applied by TCRdb to the 5' RACE reads, yields one record per CDR3 protein. This table holds about 52,000 distinct CDR3 sequences, 6.5% to 7.5% found once. Documented time point: blood at routine non-recurrence follow-up after resection. Whole RNA, which was extracted from tumor, nontumor lung tissue or frozen PBMC, was sequenced without any cell sorting. The starting material was PBMCs, obtained at follow-up. Receptor source: a female donor with early-stage non-small cell lung cancer.

This clonotype was seen many times. This chain joins TRBV20-1 and TRBJ1-2, with 7 bases fitting TRBD1. The CDR3 consists of 15 residues. The germline V gene has CDR1 DFQATT and CDR2 SNEGSKA (reference sequence). The trim removed 0 bases at V and 2 bases at J, leaving 6 bases unmatched. The CDR3 spells CSARDRVRGNYGYTF. In nucleotides, the CDR3 is TGCAGTGCTAGAGATCGTGTCAGGGGGAACTATGGCTACACCTTC.

The rearrangement links TRBV29-1 to TRBJ2-7; 8 nucleotides line up with TRBD1. The CDR3 is 12 residues long. Trimming cost V 6 bases and J 3 bases; bases outside gene matches: 4. The germline V gene has CDR1 SQVTM and CDR2 ANQGSEA. The CDR3 sequence is CSVTTGVYEQYF. The CDR3 DNA reads as TGCAGCGTGACGACAGGGGTCTACGAGCAGTACTTC.

In its sample, this clonotype was seen many times. The chain is built from TRBV2 and TRBJ2-3, with TRBD2 matching over 9 bases. Germline CDR1 SNHLY, CDR2 FYNNEI. This CDR3 has 15 residues. V trimming: 7 bases; J trimming: 5 bases; junction bases outside the gene matches: 10. CDR3 amino acids: CASKMQRGEIDTQYF. The CDR3 nucleotides read TGTGCCAGCAAAATGCAGCGGGGGGAGATAGATACGCAGTATTTT.

This clonotype was counted ten times or more. The genes are TRBV27 and TRBJ1-5; D might be TRBD1 (5 bases). The CDR3 loop spans 15 amino acids. V was clipped by 1 base and J by 1 base, with 8 bases between them. The germline CDR1 and CDR2 sequences are MNHEY and SMNVEV (reference sequence). CDR3 DNA sequence: TGTGCCAGCAGTTTATTTGCAGGGAGCAATCAGCCCCAGCATTTT. Encoded protein: CASSLFAGSNQPQHF.

This chain links TRBV29-1 with TRBJ1-1, with no clear D. Germline V gene sequence: CDR1 SQVTM, CDR2 ANQGSEA. This CDR3 region has 13 residues. The V end lost 5 bases, the J end lost 4 bases, and 14 bases lay between the germline ends. The CDR3 region has the DNA TGCAGCGTTAGCAAGGGAGGAGGCACTGAAGCTTTCTTT. It specifies CSVSKGGGTEAFF.